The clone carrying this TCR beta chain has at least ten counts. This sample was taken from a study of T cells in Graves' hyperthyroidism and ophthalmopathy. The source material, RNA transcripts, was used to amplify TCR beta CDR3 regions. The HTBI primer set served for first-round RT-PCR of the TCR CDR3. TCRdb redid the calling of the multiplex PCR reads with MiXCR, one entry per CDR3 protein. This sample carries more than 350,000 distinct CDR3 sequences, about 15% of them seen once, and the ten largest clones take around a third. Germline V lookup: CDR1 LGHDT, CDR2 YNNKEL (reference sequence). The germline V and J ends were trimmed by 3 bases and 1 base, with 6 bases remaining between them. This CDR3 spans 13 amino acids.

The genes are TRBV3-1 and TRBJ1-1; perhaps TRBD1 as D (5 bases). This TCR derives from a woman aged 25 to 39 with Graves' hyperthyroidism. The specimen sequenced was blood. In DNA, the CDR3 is TGTGCCAGCAGCCAGGGACCGAACACTGAAGCTTTCTTT. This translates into CASSQGPNTEAFF. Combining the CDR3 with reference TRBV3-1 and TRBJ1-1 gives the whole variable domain DTAVSQTPKYLVTQMGNDKSIKCEQNLGHDTMYWYKQDSKKFLKIMFSYNNKELIINETVPNRFSPKSPDKAHLNLHINSLELGDSAVYFCASSQGPNTEAFFGQGTRLTVV.